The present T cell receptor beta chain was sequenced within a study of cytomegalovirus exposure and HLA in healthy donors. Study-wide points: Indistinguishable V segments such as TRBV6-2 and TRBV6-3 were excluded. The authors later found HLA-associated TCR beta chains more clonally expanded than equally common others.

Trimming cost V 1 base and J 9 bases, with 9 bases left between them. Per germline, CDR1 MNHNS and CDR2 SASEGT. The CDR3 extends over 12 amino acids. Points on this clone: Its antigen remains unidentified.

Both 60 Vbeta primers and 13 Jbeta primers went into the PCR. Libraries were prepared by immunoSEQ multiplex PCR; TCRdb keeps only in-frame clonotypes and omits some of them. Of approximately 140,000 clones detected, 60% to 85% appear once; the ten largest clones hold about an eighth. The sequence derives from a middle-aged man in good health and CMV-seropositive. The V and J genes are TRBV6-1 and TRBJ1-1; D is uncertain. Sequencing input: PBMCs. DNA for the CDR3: TGTGCCAGCAGTGAAGACAGCCTTCAAGCTTTCTTT. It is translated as CASSEDSLQAFF.